Below, 6 T cell receptor beta chains from the same sample are listed, as sequenced in a study of blood T cell repertoires in COVID-19. Clones were sequenced by immunoSEQ multiplex PCR, and TCRdb holds only the in-frame ones, with some missing. Seen here are around 260,000 clones, about 80% observed once, and the top ten hold approximately 9%. Sequenced sample: peripheral blood. The receptors were gathered from a woman in her forties or fifties who had recovered from COVID-19.

The CDR3 region has the DNA TGCGCCATAGCCCCGGGACTAGCTTCATACGAGCAGTACTTC. It translates to CAIAPGLASYEQYF. The J gene is TRBJ2-7, the V gene TRBV10-1; the match to TRBD2 covers 9 bases. The V gene's germline CDR1 is WNHNN and CDR2 SYGVQD (reference sequence). The trim removed 10 bases at V and 4 bases at J, leaving 11 bases unmatched. This CDR3 spans 14 amino acids.

The gene calls are TRBV7-3 and TRBJ2-1; tentative D call: TRBD1 (5 bases). Germline V gives CDR1 SGHTA, CDR2 FQGTGA. This CDR3 is 15 amino acids long. The germline V and J ends were trimmed by 5 bases and 3 bases, with 14 bases remaining between them. CDR3 region: CASSPQGQSYNEQFF. The CDR3 coding sequence is TGTGCCAGCAGCCCCCAGGGTCAAAGCTACAATGAGCAGTTCTTC.

This rearrangement joins TRBV27 to TRBJ2-3, with 9 bases aligning to TRBD1. Trimming cost V 5 bases and J 5 bases; bases outside gene matches: 5. CDR3 length: 14 residues. Germline V gene sequence: CDR1 MNHEY, CDR2 SMNVEV (reference sequence). The CDR3 coding sequence is TGTGCCAGCAGTAACAGGGGGCGGGAAGATACGCAGTATTTT. This codes for CASSNRGREDTQYF.

The chain recombines TRBV6-5 with TRBJ1-1; D perhaps matches TRBD1 (6 bases). The CDR3 is 14 amino acids. Trimming cost V 8 bases and J 4 bases, with 17 bases left between them. Per germline, CDR1 MNHEY and CDR2 SVGAGI. CDR3: CASRGGAGGTEAFF. CDR3 DNA: TGTGCCAGCCGAGGGGGGGCGGGTGGCACTGAAGCTTTCTTT.

V usage is TRBV24-1 and J usage is TRBJ1-2; no reliable D call. The germline V gene has CDR1 KGHDR and CDR2 SFDVKD. Trimming stripped 2 bases from V and 0 bases from J, with 3 bases between. This CDR3 comprises 13 residues. This chain's CDR3 is CATSDSANYGYTF. The CDR3 bases are TGTGCCACCAGTGATTCGGCTAACTATGGCTACACCTTC.

The V call is TRBV7-9, the J call TRBJ2-7; 10 positions match TRBD1. Germline loops: CDR1 SEHNR, CDR2 FQNEAQ (reference sequence). J gave up 7 bases and V 5 bases, and 5 bases lay outside the gene matches. The CDR3 length is 13 residues. The CDR3 region is CASSLGTGEEQYF. In DNA, the CDR3 is TGTGCCAGCAGCCTTGGGACAGGGGAAGAGCAGTACTTC.